This T cell receptor (beta chain) was recovered during a study of vaccination effects on CD4 cells after COVID-19. Study-level findings and limits: Cross-reaction with common cold coronaviruses was seen in only 1 of 255 vaccine-induced clones from healthy vaccinees.

In its sample, this clone was seen once. Its antigen is unknown. Profiled with immunoSEQ multiplex PCR; TCRdb holds only in-frame clones, not every one. The data contain around 81,000 clones, around four fifths of them singletons. Germline V gene data show CDR1 as SGHRS and CDR2 as YFSETQ. V was shortened by 0 bases and J by 11 bases, with 15 bases between the two germline ends. The CDR3 sequence is 14 residues long. After expansion with viral peptide pools in the ViraFEST assay, antigen-specific CD4+ T cells were sequenced. Following a roughly eleven-day culture, CD4+ T cells were purified. Each person got two doses of an mRNA SARS-CoV-2 vaccine, BNT162b2 or mRNA-1273.

The gene calls are TRBV5-1 and TRBJ1-3; D is unclear. Sequencing used CD4+ T cells from PBMCs cultured with HCoV-OC43 spike peptides, obtained after COVID-19 vaccination. Subset meaning: HCoV-OC43 spike overlapping peptide pool stimulation. This receptor was identified in a human donor who received a COVID-19 vaccine. This chain's CDR3 is CASSLAGSPGAIYF. The CDR3 bases are TGCGCCAGCAGCTTGGCCGGGTCCCCCGGGGCCATATATTTT.